This T cell receptor (beta chain) was obtained from a study of blood T cells in healthy people across ages. Study-wide results and limits: The diversity estimates, figures obtained from one million T cells, were considered underestimates.

Of note for this clonotype: Its antigen is not identified.

Germline V gives CDR1 DFQATT, CDR2 SNEGSKA (reference sequence). The CDR3 is made up of 15 amino acids. Then a second PCR, running roughly 7 to 11 cycles, was carried out with a sample-barcoded 5' primer and a J-beta primer mix. TCRdb analysed the 5' RACE reads with MiXCR anew, one entry per CDR3 protein. The data hold some 1.4 million distinct CDR3 sequences, with 35% to 45% observed a single time. The chain joins TRBV20-1 to TRBJ2-3; 10 bases line up with TRBD1. What was sequenced was blood. The receptor was derived from a woman under 30 in good health. CDR3 in amino acids: CSSGQGTTSTDTQYF. The CDR3 DNA reads as TGCAGCTCGGGACAGGGGACCACTAGCACAGATACGCAGTATTTT.